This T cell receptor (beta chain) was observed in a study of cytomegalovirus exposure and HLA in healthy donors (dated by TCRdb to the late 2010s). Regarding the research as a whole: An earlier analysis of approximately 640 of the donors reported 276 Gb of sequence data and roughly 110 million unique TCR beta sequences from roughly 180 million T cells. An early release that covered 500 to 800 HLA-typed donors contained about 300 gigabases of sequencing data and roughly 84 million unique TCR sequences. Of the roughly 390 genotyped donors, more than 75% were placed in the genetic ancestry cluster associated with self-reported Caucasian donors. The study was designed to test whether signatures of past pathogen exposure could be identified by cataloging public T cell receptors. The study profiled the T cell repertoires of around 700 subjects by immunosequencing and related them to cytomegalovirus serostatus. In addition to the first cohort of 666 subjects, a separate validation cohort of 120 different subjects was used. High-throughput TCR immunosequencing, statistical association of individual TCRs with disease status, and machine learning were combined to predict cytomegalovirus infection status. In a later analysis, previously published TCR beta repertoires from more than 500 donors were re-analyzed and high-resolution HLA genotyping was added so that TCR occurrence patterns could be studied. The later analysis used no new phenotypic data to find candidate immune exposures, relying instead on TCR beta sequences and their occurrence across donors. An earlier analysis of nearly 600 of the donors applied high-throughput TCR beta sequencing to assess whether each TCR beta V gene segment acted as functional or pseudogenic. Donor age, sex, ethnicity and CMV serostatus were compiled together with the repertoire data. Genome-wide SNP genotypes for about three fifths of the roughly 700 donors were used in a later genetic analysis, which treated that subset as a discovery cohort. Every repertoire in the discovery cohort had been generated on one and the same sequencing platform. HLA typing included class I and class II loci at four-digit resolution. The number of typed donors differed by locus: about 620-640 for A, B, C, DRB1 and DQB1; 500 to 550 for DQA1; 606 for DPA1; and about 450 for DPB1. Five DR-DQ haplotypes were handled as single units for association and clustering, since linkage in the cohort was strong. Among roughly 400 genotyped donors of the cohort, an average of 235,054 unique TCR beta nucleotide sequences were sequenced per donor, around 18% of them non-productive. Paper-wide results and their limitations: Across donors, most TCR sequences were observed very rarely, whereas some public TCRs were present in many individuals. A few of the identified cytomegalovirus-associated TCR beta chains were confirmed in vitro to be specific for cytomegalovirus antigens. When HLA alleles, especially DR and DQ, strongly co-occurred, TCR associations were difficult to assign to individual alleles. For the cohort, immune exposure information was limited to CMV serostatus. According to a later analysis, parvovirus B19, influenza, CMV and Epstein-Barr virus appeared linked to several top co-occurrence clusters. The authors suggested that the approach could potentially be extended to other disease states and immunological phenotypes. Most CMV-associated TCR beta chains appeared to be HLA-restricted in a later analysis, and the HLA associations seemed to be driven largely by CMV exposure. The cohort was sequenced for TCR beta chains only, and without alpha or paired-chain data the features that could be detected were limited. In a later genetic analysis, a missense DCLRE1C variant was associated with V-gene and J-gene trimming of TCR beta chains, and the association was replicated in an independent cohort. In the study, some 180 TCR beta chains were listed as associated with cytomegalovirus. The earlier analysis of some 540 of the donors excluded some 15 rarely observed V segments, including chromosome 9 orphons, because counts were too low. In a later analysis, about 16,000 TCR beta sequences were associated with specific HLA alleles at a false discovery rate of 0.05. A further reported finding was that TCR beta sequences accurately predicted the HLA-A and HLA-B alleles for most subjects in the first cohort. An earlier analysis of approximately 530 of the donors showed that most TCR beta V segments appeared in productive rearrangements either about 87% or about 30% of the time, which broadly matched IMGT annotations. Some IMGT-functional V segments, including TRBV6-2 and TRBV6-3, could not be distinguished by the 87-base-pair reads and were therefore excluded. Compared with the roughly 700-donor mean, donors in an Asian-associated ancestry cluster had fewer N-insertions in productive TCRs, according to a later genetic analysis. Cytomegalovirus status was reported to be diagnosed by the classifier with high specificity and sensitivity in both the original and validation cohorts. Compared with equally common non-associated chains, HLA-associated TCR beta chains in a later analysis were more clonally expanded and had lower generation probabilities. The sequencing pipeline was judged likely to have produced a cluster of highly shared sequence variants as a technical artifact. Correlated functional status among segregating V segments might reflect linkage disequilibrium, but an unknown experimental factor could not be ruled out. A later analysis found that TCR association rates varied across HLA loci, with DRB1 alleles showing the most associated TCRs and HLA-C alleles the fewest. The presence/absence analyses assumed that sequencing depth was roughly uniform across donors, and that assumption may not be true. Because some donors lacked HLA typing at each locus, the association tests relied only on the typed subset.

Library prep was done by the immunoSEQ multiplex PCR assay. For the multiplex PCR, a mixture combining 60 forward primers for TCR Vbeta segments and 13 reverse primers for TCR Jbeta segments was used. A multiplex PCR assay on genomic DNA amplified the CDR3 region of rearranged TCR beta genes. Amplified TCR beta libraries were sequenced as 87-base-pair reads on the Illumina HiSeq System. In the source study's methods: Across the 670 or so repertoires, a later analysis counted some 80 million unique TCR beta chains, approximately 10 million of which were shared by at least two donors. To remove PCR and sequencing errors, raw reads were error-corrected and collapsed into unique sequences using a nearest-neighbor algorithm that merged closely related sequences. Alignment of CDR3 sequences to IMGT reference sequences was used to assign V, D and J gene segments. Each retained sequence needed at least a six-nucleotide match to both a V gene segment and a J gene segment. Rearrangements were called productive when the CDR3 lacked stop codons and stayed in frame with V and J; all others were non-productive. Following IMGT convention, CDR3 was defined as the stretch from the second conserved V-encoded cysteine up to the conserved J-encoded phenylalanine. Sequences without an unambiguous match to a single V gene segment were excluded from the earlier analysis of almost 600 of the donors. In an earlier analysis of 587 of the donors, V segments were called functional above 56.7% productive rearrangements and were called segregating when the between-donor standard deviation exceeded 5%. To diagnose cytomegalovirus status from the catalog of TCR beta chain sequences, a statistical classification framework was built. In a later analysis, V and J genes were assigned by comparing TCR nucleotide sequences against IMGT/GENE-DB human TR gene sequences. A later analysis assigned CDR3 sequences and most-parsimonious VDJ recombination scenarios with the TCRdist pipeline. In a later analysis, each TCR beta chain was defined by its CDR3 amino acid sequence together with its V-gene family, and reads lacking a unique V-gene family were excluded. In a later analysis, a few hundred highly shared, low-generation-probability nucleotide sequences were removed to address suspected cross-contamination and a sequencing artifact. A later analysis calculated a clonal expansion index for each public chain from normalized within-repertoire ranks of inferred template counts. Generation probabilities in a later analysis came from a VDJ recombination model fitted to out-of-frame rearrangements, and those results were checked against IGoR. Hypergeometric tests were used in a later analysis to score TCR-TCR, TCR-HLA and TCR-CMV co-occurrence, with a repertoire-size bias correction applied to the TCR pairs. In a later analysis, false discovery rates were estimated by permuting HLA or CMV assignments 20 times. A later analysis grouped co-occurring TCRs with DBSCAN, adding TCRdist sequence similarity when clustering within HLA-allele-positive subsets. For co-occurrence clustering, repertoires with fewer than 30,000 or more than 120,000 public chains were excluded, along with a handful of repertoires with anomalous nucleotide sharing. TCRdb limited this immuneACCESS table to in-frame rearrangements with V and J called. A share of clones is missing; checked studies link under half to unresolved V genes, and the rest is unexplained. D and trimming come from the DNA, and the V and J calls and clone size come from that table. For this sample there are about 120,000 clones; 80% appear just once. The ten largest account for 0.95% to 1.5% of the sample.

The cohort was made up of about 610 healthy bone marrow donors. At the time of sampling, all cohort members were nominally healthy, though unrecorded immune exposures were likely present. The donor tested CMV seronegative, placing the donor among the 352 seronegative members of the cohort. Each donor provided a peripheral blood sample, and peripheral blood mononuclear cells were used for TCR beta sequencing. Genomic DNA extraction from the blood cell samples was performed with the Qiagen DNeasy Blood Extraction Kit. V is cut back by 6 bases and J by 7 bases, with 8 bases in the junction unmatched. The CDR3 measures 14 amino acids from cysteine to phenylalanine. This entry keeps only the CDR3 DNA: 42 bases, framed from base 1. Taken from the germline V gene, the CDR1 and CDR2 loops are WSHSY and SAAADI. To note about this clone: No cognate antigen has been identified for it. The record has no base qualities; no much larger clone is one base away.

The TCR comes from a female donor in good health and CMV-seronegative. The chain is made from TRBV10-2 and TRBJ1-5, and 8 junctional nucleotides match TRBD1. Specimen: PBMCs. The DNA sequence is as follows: TGCGCCAGCAGATTAGGACAGGGTACCCAGCCCCAGCATTTT. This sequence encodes CASRLGQGTQPQHF.